The rows below give T cell receptor beta chains drawn from one sample of a study of CD8+CD57+ T cells in acquired aplastic anemia. MiXCR, applied by TCRdb to the reads, yields one record per CDR3 protein. The sample carries over 150,000 distinct CDR3 sequences, roughly 49% recorded once. Sequences were obtained from sorted CD4+, CD8+, or CD8+CD57+ T cells (not recorded which) from PBMCs. Source of these receptors: a human donor with aplastic anemia. The CDR3 runs from the conserved cysteine through the conserved F or W. The order of the fields is D gene, V gene, J gene, clone size, CDR3 DNA, CDR3 protein. D genes are given only for firm matches. Not all rows give a size; the values are once, few, many and, for expanded clones, a class.

D gene: NA; V gene: TRBV4-1; J gene: TRBJ1-5; clone size: NA; CDR3 DNA: TGCGCCAGCAGCCAAGAGGGACCGACCCGGGGTCAGCCCCAGCATTTT; CDR3 protein: CASSQEGPTRGQPQHF
D gene: NA; V gene: TRBV6-5; J gene: TRBJ2-7; clone size: NA; CDR3 DNA: TGTGCCAGCAGTTTCAACGGGGGCCTCTACGAGCAGTACTTC; CDR3 protein: CASSFNGGLYEQYF
D gene: NA; V gene: TRBV6-4; J gene: TRBJ2-1; clone size: many; CDR3 DNA: TGTGCCAGCAGTGAAGGGATTAACAATGAGCAGTTCTTC; CDR3 protein: CASSEGINNEQFF
D gene: TRBD1; V gene: TRBV9; J gene: TRBJ2-7; clone size: many; CDR3 DNA: TGTGCCAGCAGCGTAGCGGGACAGGGCTCCTACGAGCAGTACTTC; CDR3 protein: CASSVAGQGSYEQYF
D gene: NA; V gene: TRBV15; J gene: TRBJ1-4; clone size: NA; CDR3 DNA: TGTGCCACCAGCAGTATGGGCATCGATGAAAAACTGTTTTTT; CDR3 protein: CATSSMGIDEKLFF
D gene: TRBD1; V gene: TRBV7-3; J gene: TRBJ1-2; clone size: NA; CDR3 DNA: TGTGCCAGCAGCACCAGACAGGGACATGGCTACACCTTC; CDR3 protein: CASSTRQGHGYTF
D gene: NA; V gene: TRBV7-2; J gene: TRBJ2-5; clone size: NA; CDR3 DNA: TGTGCCAGCAGCCCAGAGTCAGCACTAGAGACCCAGTACTTC; CDR3 protein: CASSPESALETQYF
D gene: NA; V gene: TRBV25-1; J gene: TRBJ1-2; clone size: NA; CDR3 DNA: TGTGCCAGCAGTTCCGACCAGGTGGATGGCTACACCTTC; CDR3 protein: CASSSDQVDGYTF
D gene: NA; V gene: TRBV2; J gene: TRBJ1-5; clone size: once; CDR3 DNA: TGTGCCAGCATGCGAGAGGGGAATCAGCCCCAGCATTTT; CDR3 protein: CASMREGNQPQHF
D gene: NA; V gene: TRBV4-3; J gene: TRBJ1-6; clone size: many; CDR3 DNA: TGCGCCAGCAGCCAAGCATTGCGACTAGACAGCCCCCTCCACTTT; CDR3 protein: CASSQALRLDSPLHF
D gene: NA; V gene: TRBV5-6; J gene: TRBJ1-2; clone size: NA; CDR3 DNA: TGTGCCAGCAGCCACGGCGAGGTCGGGGCAGGGTATGGCTACACCTTC; CDR3 protein: CASSHGEVGAGYGYTF
D gene: NA; V gene: TRBV5-6; J gene: TRBJ1-5; clone size: many; CDR3 DNA: TGTGCCAGCAGTTCTACCAATATTAGCAATCAGCCCCAGCATTTT; CDR3 protein: CASSSTNISNQPQHF